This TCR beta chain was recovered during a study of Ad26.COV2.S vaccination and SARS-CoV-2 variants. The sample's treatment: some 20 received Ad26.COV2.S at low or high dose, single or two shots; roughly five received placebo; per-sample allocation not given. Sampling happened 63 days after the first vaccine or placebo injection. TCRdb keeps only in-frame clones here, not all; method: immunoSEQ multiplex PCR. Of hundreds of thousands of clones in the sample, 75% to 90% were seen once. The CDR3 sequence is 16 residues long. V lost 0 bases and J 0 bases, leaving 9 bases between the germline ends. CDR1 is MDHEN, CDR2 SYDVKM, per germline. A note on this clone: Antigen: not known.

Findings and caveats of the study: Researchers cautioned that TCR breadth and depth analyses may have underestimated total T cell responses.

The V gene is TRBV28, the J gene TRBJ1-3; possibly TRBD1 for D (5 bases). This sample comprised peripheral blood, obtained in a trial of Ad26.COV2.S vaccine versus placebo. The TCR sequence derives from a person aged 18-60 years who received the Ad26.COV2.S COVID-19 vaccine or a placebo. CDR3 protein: CASSLWAGSSGNTIYF. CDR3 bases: TGTGCCAGCAGTTTATGGGCAGGGAGCTCTGGAAACACCATATATTTT.